These 27 T cell receptor beta chains share one sample of origin, sequenced in a study of blood T cell repertoires in COVID-19. Here immunoSEQ multiplex PCR was the method, and the copy in TCRdb shows in-frame clones only, minus some. The sample shows around 130,000 clones, over 75% of them seen only once. The source material was peripheral blood. The source is a man aged 55-75 years with active or convalescent COVID-19.

The chain combines TRBV5-1 with TRBJ2-7; tentatively, D is TRBD2 (6 bases). The germline V gene encodes CDR1 SGHRS and CDR2 YFSETQ. This CDR3 is 13 amino acids long. V shed 3 bases and J shed 2 bases, with 9 bases lying between them. This CDR3 is CASSSPGAYEQYF. For the CDR3, the DNA is TGCGCCAGCAGCTCTCCGGGAGCCTACGAGCAGTACTTC.

The genes are TRBV24-1 and TRBJ1-4; tentatively, D is TRBD1 (5 bases). This CDR3 is built from 15 residues. Germline CDR1 KGHDR, CDR2 SFDVKD. V gave up 2 bases and J gave up 4 bases, with 10 bases separating them. CDR3 sequence reads: CATSDSDSFNEKLFF. CDR3 in DNA: TGTGCCACCAGTGATTCTGACAGTTTTAATGAAAAACTGTTTTTT.

This sequence joins TRBV28 and TRBJ2-3; possible D gene TRBD1, 7 bases. Trimming pared 8 bases from V and 8 bases from J, leaving 17 bases between. The length of the CDR3 is 13 residues. Germline V lookup: CDR1 MDHEN, CDR2 SYDVKM. CDR3 region: CASGGGGARTQYF. The CDR3 coding sequence is TGTGCCAGCGGAGGAGGGGGCGCACGTACGCAGTATTTT.

This CDR3 reads CASRPGHLYEQYF. The CDR3 DNA sequence: TGTGCCAGCAGGCCGGGACACCTCTACGAGCAGTACTTC. The chain is built from TRBV12-3 or TRBV12-4 and TRBJ2-7; possibly TRBD1 for D (6 bases). The V and J ends lost 6 bases and 3 bases respectively, with 12 bases between them. This CDR3 contains 13 residues.

This chain joins TRBV19 and TRBJ2-2, with D possibly being TRBD1 (5 bases). The V gene lost 4 bases and the J gene lost 6 bases, with 12 bases spanning the gap. Germline V gives CDR1 LNHDA, CDR2 SQIVND (reference sequence). The CDR3 runs 14 residues. The CDR3 here is CASSTLQGAGELFF. The CDR3 DNA reads as TGTGCCAGTAGTACTCTTCAGGGCGCCGGGGAGCTGTTTTTT.

The chain carries TRBV24-1 and TRBJ1-2; D gene ambiguous. V dropped 3 bases and J dropped 8 bases, with 12 bases sitting between them. The CDR3 extends over 13 amino acids. Germline V CDR1 and CDR2: KGHDR, SFDVKD. The CDR3 protein is CATSDRSARGYTF. The CDR3 DNA reads TGTGCCACCAGTGATAGGTCCGCGAGGGGCTACACCTTC.

This sequence joins TRBV12-3 or TRBV12-4 and TRBJ2-7; D gene ambiguous. This CDR3 has 12 amino acids. The V and J ends lost 6 bases and 0 bases respectively, with 6 bases between them. The CDR3 nucleotides read TGTGCCAGCAGCTTCCTCTCCTACGAGCAGTACTTC. Translation: CASSFLSYEQYF.

The chain has TRBV16 and TRBJ1-6, with D possibly TRBD1 on 5 matching bases. V dropped 1 base and J dropped 5 bases, with 12 bases sitting between them. Germline V gene sequence: CDR1 KGHSY, CDR2 FQNENV. The CDR3 has 16 residues. CDR3 protein: CASSQLEQANNSPLHF. CDR3 nucleotide sequence: TGTGCCAGCAGCCAATTGGAACAGGCGAATAATTCACCCCTCCACTTT.

Turning to this clone: At the DNA level, this CDR3 is encoded by other sequences in the same sample as well. The V call is TRBV18, the J call TRBJ1-1; a possible D gene is TRBD1 (5 bases). Germline-derived CDR1 and CDR2 are KGHSH and LQKENI. V lost 6 bases to trimming and J lost 1 base, with 6 bases between them. The CDR3 contains 12 residues. The CDR3 loop reads CASSTGNTEAFF. CDR3 nucleotide sequence: TGTGCCAGCTCCACAGGGAACACTGAAGCTTTCTTT.

The rearrangement links TRBV28 to TRBJ1-2; 7 nucleotides line up with TRBD1. Germline lookup yields CDR1 MDHEN and CDR2 SYDVKM. Trimming took 6 bases from V and 5 from J; bases not matched to a gene: 3. CDR3 length equals 12 residues. Here the CDR3 reads CASSYRGYGYTF. Here the CDR3 DNA reads TGTGCCAGCAGCTACAGGGGATATGGCTACACCTTC.

This clone was observed once. The V gene is TRBV19, the J gene TRBJ2-3, with TRBD1 as a possible D gene (6 bases). Trimming stripped 4 bases from V and 0 bases from J, with 14 bases between. Germline loops: CDR1 LNHDA, CDR2 SQIVND (reference sequence). The CDR3 is 16 amino acids. This CDR3 reads CASSKGTLTSTDTQYF. DNA of the CDR3: TGTGCCAGTAGTAAAGGGACACTGACGAGCACAGATACGCAGTATTTT.

The chain is built from TRBV28 and TRBJ1-6, with D tentatively TRBD1 (5 bases). Looked up from germline, CDR1 is MDHEN and CDR2 is SYDVKM. V lost 10 bases and J 7 bases, leaving 17 bases between the germline ends. The CDR3 length is 14 residues. The CDR3 loop reads CATLTPGPNSPLHF. CDR3 DNA: TGTGCCACCCTAACGCCAGGGCCGAATTCACCCCTCCACTTT.

The gene calls are TRBV6-5 and TRBJ2-7, with 10 bases lining up with TRBD1. CDR3 size: 14 residues. V dropped 7 bases and J dropped 4; count of bases not matched to a gene: 7. Germline CDR1 MNHEY, CDR2 SVGAGI. CDR3 sequence (DNA): TGTGCCAGCATTGCGACAGGGGGCTCATACGAGCAGTACTTC. Translated, it gives CASIATGGSYEQYF.

The chain joins TRBV30 to TRBJ1-4; the D gene is possibly TRBD1 (6 bases). Trimming removed 2 bases from V and 8 bases from J, with 12 bases in between. CDR3 length: 13 residues. The germline CDR1 and CDR2 sequences are GTSNPN and SVGIG (reference sequence). The CDR3 is CAWSRGANEKLFF. The CDR3, as DNA: TGTGCCTGGAGTCGGGGGGCGAACGAAAAACTGTTTTTT.

This rearrangement joins TRBV19 to TRBJ1-1, with 8 nucleotides matching TRBD1. V lost 6 bases to trimming and J lost 6 bases; unmatched junction nucleotides: 6. From germline, CDR1 is LNHDA and CDR2 SQIVND (reference sequence). The CDR3 runs 13 residues. The CDR3 reads CASSWTGRAEAFF. CDR3 DNA: TGTGCCAGTAGCTGGACAGGGAGGGCTGAAGCTTTCTTT.

This chain connects TRBV15 to TRBJ2-1; TRBD2 matches 11 bases. Trimming removed 0 bases from V and 2 bases from J; junction bases left unmatched: 3. The CDR3 sequence is 17 residues long. Germline CDR1 and CDR2: LNHNV and YYDKDF (reference sequence). This chain's CDR3 is CATSRDRGLAAYNEQFF. The CDR3 region has the DNA TGTGCCACCAGCAGAGATCGGGGACTAGCGGCCTACAATGAGCAGTTCTTC.

This clone was seen a few times. The same CDR3 also results from other DNA sequences found in this sample. This chain uses TRBV10-3 with TRBJ1-1; D unclear. Between the trimmed V and J ends, which lost 4 bases and 0 bases, there was a span of 6 bases. There are 13 residues in the CDR3. CDR1 and CDR2 (germline): ENHRY, SYGVKD. Here the CDR3 DNA reads TGTGCCATCAGTGGGGCAGTGAACACTGAAGCTTTCTTT. This gives the protein CAISGAVNTEAFF.

The CDR3 DNA reads as TGTGCCAGCGGAGGGGTTGGCACAGATACGCAGTATTTT. Amino acid sequence: CASGGVGTDTQYF. The chain is built from TRBV7-2 and TRBJ2-3, with D tentatively TRBD2 (6 bases). There are 13 residues in the CDR3. Per the germline V gene, CDR1 is SGHTA and CDR2 is FQGNSA. Trimming left V 8 bases short and J 1 base short, with 10 bases between.

The genes are TRBV4-1 and TRBJ2-2; D is perhaps TRBD1 (6 bases). Germline assignment: CDR1 MGHRA and CDR2 YSYEKL. Trimming pared 1 base from V and 2 bases from J, leaving 8 bases between. CDR3 length equals 15 residues. The CDR3 is CASSQGTANTGELFF. DNA of the CDR3: TGCGCCAGCAGCCAAGGGACAGCCAACACCGGGGAGCTGTTTTTT.

Concerning this clone itself: Sequence at one end of the junction differs from germline and may be a read error. CDR3 nucleotide sequence: TGTGCCAGCACCAGACGGTGGGGCGATATTCCGTACTTC. It encodes CASTRRWGDIPYF. The J gene is TRBJ2-4, the V gene TRBV27; perhaps TRBD1 as D (5 bases). The CDR3 is 13 residues long. The V gene's germline CDR1 is MNHEY and CDR2 SMNVEV (reference sequence).

The chain recombines TRBV11-1 with TRBJ2-7; 7 positions match TRBD2. The CDR3 length is 14 residues. Per the germline V gene, CDR1 is SGHAT and CDR2 is FQDESV (reference sequence). V lost 4 bases, J lost 3 bases, and 6 bases stayed unmatched. CDR3 residues: CASSYGGTNYEQYF. The DNA of the CDR3 is TGTGCCAGCAGCTATGGCGGGACTAACTACGAGCAGTACTTC.

This chain connects TRBV19 to TRBJ1-4; D uncertain. V was pared by 5 bases and J by 8 bases, with 15 bases between. The germline V gene encodes CDR1 LNHDA and CDR2 SQIVND (reference sequence). The CDR3 contains 14 residues. CDR3 nucleotides: TGTGCCAGTAGTCTTAAACCCAGGAACGAAAAACTGTTTTTT. Amino acids: CASSLKPRNEKLFF.

This clone was seen only once. The gene calls are TRBV18 and TRBJ2-1, with 13 bases lining up with TRBD2. The germline CDR1 and CDR2 sequences are KGHSH and LQKENI. This CDR3 region has 16 residues. Trimming took 1 base from V and 8 from J; bases not matched to a gene: 5. The CDR3 DNA reads TGTGCCAGCTCACCACAAACTAGCGGGAGGGCCCATGAGCAGTTCTTC. Amino acids: CASSPQTSGRAHEQFF.

The chain recombines TRBV7-2 with TRBJ1-5; TRBD1 might be the D (6 bases). The CDR3 has 15 residues. CDR1 and CDR2 from the germline V gene are SGHTA and FQGNSA. Trimming removed 6 bases from V and 7 bases from J, with 19 bases in between. DNA of the CDR3: TGTGCCAGCAGTTTGCAGGGGACGGTCAACCAGCCCCAGCATTTT. Amino acids: CASSLQGTVNQPQHF.

The rearrangement joins TRBV18 to TRBJ1-2; D gene ambiguous. Germline V lookup: CDR1 KGHSH, CDR2 LQKENI. V dropped 0 bases and J dropped 6 bases, with 8 bases sitting between them. The CDR3 covers 13 residues. The CDR3: CASSPPAGHGYTF. The CDR3, as DNA: TGTGCCAGCTCACCACCGGCAGGTCATGGCTACACCTTC.

The chain carries TRBV7-2 and TRBJ2-1; the match to TRBD2 covers 9 bases. The germline V gene has CDR1 SGHTA and CDR2 FQGNSA. The CDR3 totals 17 residues. The junction had 11 bases not matched to a gene; V was cut back by 1 base and J by 7 bases. CDR3 amino acids: CASSLVRVAGEGNEQFF. For the CDR3, the DNA is TGTGCCAGCAGCTTAGTGAGGGTAGCGGGAGAGGGGAATGAGCAGTTCTTC.

This rearrangement joins TRBV18 to TRBJ2-1, with a tentative D call TRBD2 (5 bases). Trimming pared 3 bases from V and 9 bases from J, leaving 12 bases between. The germline CDR1 and CDR2 sequences are KGHSH and LQKENI. The CDR3 has 13 residues. This CDR3 is CASSPRLAGEQFF. CDR3 DNA: TGTGCCAGCTCACCTAGGCTAGCCGGTGAGCAGTTCTTC.